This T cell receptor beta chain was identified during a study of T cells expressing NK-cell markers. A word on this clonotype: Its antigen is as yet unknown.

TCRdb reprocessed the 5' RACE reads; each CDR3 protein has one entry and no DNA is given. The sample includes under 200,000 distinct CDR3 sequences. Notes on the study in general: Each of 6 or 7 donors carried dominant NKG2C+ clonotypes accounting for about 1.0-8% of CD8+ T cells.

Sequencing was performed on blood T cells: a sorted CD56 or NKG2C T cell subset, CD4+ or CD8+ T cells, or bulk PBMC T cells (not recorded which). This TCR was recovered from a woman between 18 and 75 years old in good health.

This CDR3 reads CASSSRDSFYGYTF. The chain employs TRBV7-9 and TRBJ1-2; the D gene TCRdb calls, TRBD1, cannot be checked with no DNA. The germline gives CDR1 SEHNR, CDR2 FQNEAQ (reference sequence). This CDR3 comprises 14 residues.